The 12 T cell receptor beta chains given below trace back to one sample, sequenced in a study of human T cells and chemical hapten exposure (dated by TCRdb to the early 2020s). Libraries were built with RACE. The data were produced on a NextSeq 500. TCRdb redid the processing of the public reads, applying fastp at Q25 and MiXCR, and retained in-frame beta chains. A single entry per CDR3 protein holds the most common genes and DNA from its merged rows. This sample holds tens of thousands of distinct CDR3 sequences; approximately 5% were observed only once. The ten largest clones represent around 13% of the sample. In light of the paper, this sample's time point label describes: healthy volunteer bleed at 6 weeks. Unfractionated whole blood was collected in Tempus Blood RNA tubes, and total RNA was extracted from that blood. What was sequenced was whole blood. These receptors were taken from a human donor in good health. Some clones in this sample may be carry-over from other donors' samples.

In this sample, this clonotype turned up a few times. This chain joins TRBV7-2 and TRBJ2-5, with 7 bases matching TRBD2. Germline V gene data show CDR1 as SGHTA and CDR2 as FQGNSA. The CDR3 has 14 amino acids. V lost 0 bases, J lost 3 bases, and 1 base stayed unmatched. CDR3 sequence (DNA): TGTGCCAGCAGCTTAGCGGGGGGGGAAGAGACCCAGTACTTC. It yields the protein CASSLAGGEETQYF.

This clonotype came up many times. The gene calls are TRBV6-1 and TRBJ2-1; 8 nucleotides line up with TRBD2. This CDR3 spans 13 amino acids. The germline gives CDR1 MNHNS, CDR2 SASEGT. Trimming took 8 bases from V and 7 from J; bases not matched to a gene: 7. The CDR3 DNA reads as TGTGCCAGCCATAGCGGGGAAGCGAATGAGCAGTTCTTC. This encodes CASHSGEANEQFF.

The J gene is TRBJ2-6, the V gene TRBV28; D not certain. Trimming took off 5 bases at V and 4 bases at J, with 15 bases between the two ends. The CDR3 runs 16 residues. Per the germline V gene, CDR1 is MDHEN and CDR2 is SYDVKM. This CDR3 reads CASSIPSSSGANVLTF. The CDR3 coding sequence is TGTGCCAGCAGTATACCGAGCTCATCCGGGGCCAACGTCCTGACTTTC.

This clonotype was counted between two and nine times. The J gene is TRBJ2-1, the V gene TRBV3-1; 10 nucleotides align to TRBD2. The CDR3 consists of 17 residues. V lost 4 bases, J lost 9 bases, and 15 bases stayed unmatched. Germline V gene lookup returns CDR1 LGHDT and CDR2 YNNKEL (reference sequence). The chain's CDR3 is CASSPWASGSIKGEQFF. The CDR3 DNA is TGTGCCAGCAGCCCCTGGGCTAGCGGGAGTATAAAGGGTGAGCAGTTCTTC.

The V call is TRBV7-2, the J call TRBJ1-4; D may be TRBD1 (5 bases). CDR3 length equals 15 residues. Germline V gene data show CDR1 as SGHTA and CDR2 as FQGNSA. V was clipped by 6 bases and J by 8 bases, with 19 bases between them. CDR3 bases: TGTGCCAGCAGTCCCTTCGGGACCCTCAACGAAAAACTGTTTTTT. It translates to CASSPFGTLNEKLFF. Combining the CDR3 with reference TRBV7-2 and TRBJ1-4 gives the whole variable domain GAGVSQSPSNKVTEKGKDVELRCDPISGHTALYWYRQSLGQGLEFLIYFQGNSAPDKSGLPSDRFSAERTGGSVSTLTIQRTQQEDSAVYLCASSPFGTLNEKLFFGSGTQLSVL.

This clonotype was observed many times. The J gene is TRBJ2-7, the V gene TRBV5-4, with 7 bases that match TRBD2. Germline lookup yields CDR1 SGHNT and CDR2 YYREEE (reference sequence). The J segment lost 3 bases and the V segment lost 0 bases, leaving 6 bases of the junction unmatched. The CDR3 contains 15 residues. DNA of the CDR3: TGTGCCAGCAGCTTGGCTAGCGGCCTCGACTACGAGCAGTACTTC. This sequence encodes CASSLASGLDYEQYF.

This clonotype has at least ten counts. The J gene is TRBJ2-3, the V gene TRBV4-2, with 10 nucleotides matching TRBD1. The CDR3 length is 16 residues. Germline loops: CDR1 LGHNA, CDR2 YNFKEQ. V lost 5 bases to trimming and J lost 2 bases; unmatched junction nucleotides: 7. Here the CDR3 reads CASSYGTGEVTDTQYF. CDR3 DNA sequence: TGTGCCAGCAGCTATGGGACAGGGGAGGTCACAGATACGCAGTATTTT.

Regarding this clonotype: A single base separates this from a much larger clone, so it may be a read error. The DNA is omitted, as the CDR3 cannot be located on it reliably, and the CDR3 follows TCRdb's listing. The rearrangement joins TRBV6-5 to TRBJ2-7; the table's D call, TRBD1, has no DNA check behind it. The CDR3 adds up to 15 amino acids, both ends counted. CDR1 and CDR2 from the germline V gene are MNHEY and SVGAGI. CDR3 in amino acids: CVSSSSAAGGGEQYF.

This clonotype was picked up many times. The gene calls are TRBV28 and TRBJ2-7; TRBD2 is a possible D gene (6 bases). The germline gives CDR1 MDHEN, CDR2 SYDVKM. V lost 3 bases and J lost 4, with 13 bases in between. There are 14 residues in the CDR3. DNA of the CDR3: TGTGCCAGCAGTTTCCTTCGTGGAGGGTACGAGCAGTACTTC. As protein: CASSFLRGGYEQYF.

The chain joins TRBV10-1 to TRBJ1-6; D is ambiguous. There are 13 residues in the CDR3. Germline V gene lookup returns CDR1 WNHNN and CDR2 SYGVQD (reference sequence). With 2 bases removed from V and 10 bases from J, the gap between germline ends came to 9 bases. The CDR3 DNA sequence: TGCGCCAGCAGTGAGCAGGTGGAATCACCCCTCCACTTT. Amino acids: CASSEQVESPLHF.

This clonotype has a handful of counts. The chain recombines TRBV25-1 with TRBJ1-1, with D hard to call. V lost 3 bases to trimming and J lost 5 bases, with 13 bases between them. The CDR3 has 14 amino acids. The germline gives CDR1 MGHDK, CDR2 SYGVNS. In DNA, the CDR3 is TGTGCCAGCAGTGAGGCCCGGGTAGGTACTGAAGCTTTCTTT. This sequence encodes CASSEARVGTEAFF.

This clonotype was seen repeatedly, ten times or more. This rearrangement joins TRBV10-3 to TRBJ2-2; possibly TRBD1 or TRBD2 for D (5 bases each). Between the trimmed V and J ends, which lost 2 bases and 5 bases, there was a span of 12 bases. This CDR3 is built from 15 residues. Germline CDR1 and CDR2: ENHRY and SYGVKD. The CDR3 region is CAISEGRGPTGELFF. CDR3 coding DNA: TGTGCCATCAGTGAGGGTAGGGGACCGACCGGGGAGCTGTTTTTT.